The 28 T cell receptor beta chains reported below all come from one sample, sequenced in a study of T cell repertoires in cytomegalovirus infection (dated by TCRdb to the late 2010s). The data were produced on an Illumina HiSeq 1500. TCRdb reworked the public reads: Q25 trimming with fastp, MiXCR clone assembly, productive beta chains retained. Rows are combined by CDR3 protein, so each entry shows the most common genes and DNA. Across this sample there are a few hundred thousand distinct CDR3 sequences, with 9.5% seen only once. Over 3.5% of the sample is in the top ten clones. Material: PBMCs. These receptors originate from a human donor in good health (CMV status not recorded). Some clones in this sample may be carry-over from other donors' samples.

There are a few counts of this clonotype. This chain links TRBV28 with TRBJ1-2; D is unclear. CDR3 size: 11 residues. Between the trimmed V and J ends, which lost 4 bases and 4 bases, there was a span of 4 bases. Germline values: CDR1 MDHEN, CDR2 SYDVKM. The DNA of the CDR3 is TGTGCCAGCAGTTCTCGCTATGGCTACACCTTC. It yields the protein CASSSRYGYTF.

The chain recombines TRBV4-1 with TRBJ2-1, with D possibly being TRBD2 (5 bases). The CDR3 extends over 15 amino acids. V was shortened by 1 base and J by 6 bases, with 13 bases between the two germline ends. Germline assignment: CDR1 MGHRA and CDR2 YSYEKL. The DNA for the CDR3 is TGCGCCAGCAGCCAAGGCCGACGAGGAGGCAATGAGCAGTTCTTC. It translates to CASSQGRRGGNEQFF.

This chain links TRBV19 with TRBJ2-3; perhaps TRBD1 as D (6 bases). The CDR3 consists of 15 residues. V lost 5 bases and J 2 bases, leaving 14 bases between the germline ends. Germline CDR1 and CDR2: LNHDA and SQIVND (reference sequence). This chain's CDR3 is CASSPPGDNTDTQYF. For the CDR3, the DNA is TGTGCCAGTAGTCCGCCAGGGGACAACACAGATACGCAGTATTTT.

V gene TRBV28 combines with J gene TRBJ2-2; D uncertain. Looked up from germline, CDR1 is MDHEN and CDR2 is SYDVKM. CDR3 length: 15 residues. Trimming left V 2 bases short and J 7 bases short, with 14 bases between. CDR3 in amino acids: CASSLALGVGGELFF. The CDR3 nucleotides read TGTGCCAGCAGTTTAGCGCTAGGAGTAGGCGGGGAGCTGTTTTTT.

This clonotype was seen only a few times. V and J are TRBV7-2 and TRBJ1-2; D call uncertain. V was cut by 2 bases and J by 8 bases, with 6 bases left in between. The CDR3 is 11 residues long. Germline V gene lookup returns CDR1 SGHTA and CDR2 FQGNSA. The chain's CDR3 is CASSLSWGYTF. For the CDR3, the DNA is TGTGCCAGCAGCTTAAGTTGGGGCTACACCTTC. Together with reference TRBV7-2 and TRBJ1-2, the CDR3 gives the full variable domain: GAGVSQSPSNKVTEKGKDVELRCDPISGHTALYWYRQSLGQGLEFLIYFQGNSAPDKSGLPSDRFSAERTGGSVSTLTIQRTQQEDSAVYLCASSLSWGYTFGSGTRLTVV.

J is TRBJ2-5 and V is TRBV15; the match to TRBD1 covers 8 bases. Trimming removed 5 bases from V and 2 bases from J; junction bases left unmatched: 7. This CDR3 spans 15 amino acids. Germline V lookup: CDR1 LNHNV, CDR2 YYDKDF (reference sequence). CDR3 loop: CATSPTTGVQETQYF. The CDR3 region has the DNA TGTGCCACCAGCCCCACGACAGGGGTGCAAGAGACCCAGTACTTC.

In this sample, this clonotype turned up a few times. The chain employs TRBV6-5 and TRBJ1-5; possible D gene TRBD1, 5 bases. V dropped 5 bases and J dropped 1 base, with 9 bases sitting between them. The CDR3 runs 14 residues. Germline V lookup: CDR1 MNHEY, CDR2 SVGAGI. The DNA of the CDR3 is TGTGCCAGCAGTGACCGGGACAGCAATCAGCCCCAGCATTTT. Translated: CASSDRDSNQPQHF.

This clonotype was seen a handful of times. J is TRBJ2-1 and V is TRBV2; TRBD2 agrees at 16 bases. Germline V lookup: CDR1 SNHLY, CDR2 FYNNEI. The length of the CDR3 is 16 residues. J lost 2 bases, V lost 9 bases, and 4 bases had no gene match. In nucleotides, the CDR3 is TGTGCCAGGGGGACTAGCGGGGGGGGGACCTACAATGAGCAGTTCTTC. Translating it yields CARGTSGGGTYNEQFF.

This clonotype was observed a handful of times. The chain is built from TRBV7-6 and TRBJ2-4; no reliable D call. Trimming removed 3 bases at V and 5 bases at J, with 8 bases between. CDR1 is SGHVS, CDR2 FNYEAQ, per germline. The CDR3 runs 13 residues. The CDR3 nucleotides are TGTGCCAGCAGCTTCAGTACGGAAAACATTCAGTACTTC. Protein sequence: CASSFSTENIQYF.

This clonotype was recorded at least ten times. The V and J genes are TRBV7-9 and TRBJ2-1; D is perhaps TRBD2 (5 bases). The CDR3 consists of 16 residues. From germline, CDR1 is SEHNR and CDR2 FQNEAQ (reference sequence). With 0 bases removed from V and 2 bases from J, the gap between germline ends came to 11 bases. CDR3 residues: CASSLAGGPPYNEQFF. In DNA, the CDR3 is TGTGCCAGCAGCTTAGCGGGCGGGCCTCCCTACAATGAGCAGTTCTTC.

This chain joins TRBV6-8 and TRBJ1-1; D possibly corresponds to TRBD1 (5 bases). V was shortened by 0 bases and J by 4 bases, with 27 bases between the two germline ends. Germline CDR1 MNHGY, CDR2 SAAAGT. This CDR3 has 20 amino acids. CDR3 sequence (DNA): TGTGCCAGCAGTTACTCCCTTACCTCCGGGACTCAGGAACGGAGCACTGAAGCTTTCTTT. Protein sequence: CASSYSLTSGTQERSTEAFF.

This clonotype occurred a few times. Here the CDR3 reads CASSYRMGTGELFF. The CDR3 nucleotides read TGTGCCAGCAGTTACAGGATGGGCACCGGGGAGCTGTTTTTT. This sequence joins TRBV6-2 or TRBV6-3 and TRBJ2-2; D call uncertain. The CDR3 consists of 14 residues. V was trimmed by 2 bases and J by 4 bases, leaving 8 bases between them. Germline V gives CDR1 MNHEY, CDR2 SVGEGT.

This chain joins TRBV12-3 or TRBV12-4 and TRBJ2-2; D possibly uses TRBD1 or TRBD2 (5 bases each). The CDR3 runs to 14 residues. Trimming took 6 bases from V and 7 from J, leaving 15 bases between them. CDR3 sequence (DNA): TGTGCCAGCAGAAGTCAGGGAGTCGTCGGGGAGCTGTTTTTT. This sequence encodes CASRSQGVVGELFF.

This clonotype was seen ten or more times. The V call is TRBV11-2, the J call TRBJ2-7; 10 bases fit TRBD2. Trimming cost V 2 bases and J 3 bases; bases outside gene matches: 4. Germline CDR1 is SGHAT and CDR2 is FQNNGV. The CDR3 runs to 15 residues. The CDR3 coding sequence is TGTGCCAGCAGCTTAAAGGCTAGCGGGGGCTACGAGCAGTACTTC. Translating it yields CASSLKASGGYEQYF. The full variable domain, completed using reference TRBV11-2 and TRBJ2-7, is EAGVAQSPRYKIIEKRQSVAFWCNPISGHATLYWYQQILGQGPKLLIQFQNNGVVDDSQLPKDRFSAERLKGVDSTLKIQPAKLEDSAVYLCASSLKASGGYEQYFGPGTRLTVT.

This clonotype was recorded a few times. The CDR3 DNA follows: TGTGCCAGCAGCCCCGGGACAGGGGACTACACCTTC. It translates to CASSPGTGDYTF. The chain carries TRBV7-3 and TRBJ1-2; 10 bases match TRBD1. In germline, CDR1 is SGHTA, CDR2 FQGTGA. The junction had 4 bases not matched to a gene; V was cut back by 5 bases and J by 10 bases. CDR3 length equals 12 residues. Using reference TRBV7-3 and TRBJ1-2 for the parts outside the CDR3, the full variable domain is GAGVSQTPSNKVTEKGKYVELRCDPISGHTALYWYRQSLGQGPEFLIYFQGTGAADDSGLPNDRFFAVRPEGSVSTLKIQRTERGDSAVYLCASSPGTGDYTFGSGTRLTVV.

This clonotype occurred a few times. The genes are TRBV6-1 and TRBJ1-1; TRBD1 is a possible D gene (5 bases). The CDR3 length is 13 residues. V shed 6 bases and J shed 1 base, with 9 bases lying between them. CDR1 is MNHNS, CDR2 SASEGT, per germline. In DNA form, the CDR3 reads TGTGCCAGCAGCGGGGGGACGAACACTGAAGCTTTCTTT. Protein: CASSGGTNTEAFF.

This clonotype was counted many times. The chain joins TRBV19 to TRBJ2-2; 11 bases fit TRBD2. This CDR3 comprises 22 residues. Germline lookup yields CDR1 LNHDA and CDR2 SQIVND (reference sequence). V lost 6 bases and J lost 4; bases outside the gene matches: 25. The CDR3 DNA sequence: TGTGCCAGTAGCACTTTAATCGTCCTACTAGCGGGAGAAAAGTGGGGCACCGGGGAGCTGTTTTTT. Encoded protein: CASSTLIVLLAGEKWGTGELFF.

The chain combines TRBV18 with TRBJ2-2, with 8 bases identical to TRBD1. Germline CDR1 and CDR2: KGHSH and LQKENI. V lost 4 bases and J lost 4; bases outside the gene matches: 5. The CDR3 is made up of 15 amino acids. The CDR3 here is CASSQQGGLTGELFF. CDR3 coding DNA: TGTGCCAGCTCACAACAGGGGGGCCTCACCGGGGAGCTGTTTTTT.

Only a few counts were recorded for this clonotype. The chain links TRBV5-1 to TRBJ2-7, with TRBD1 matching 7 bases. The CDR3 spans 15 residues. The germline V gene encodes CDR1 SGHRS and CDR2 YFSETQ. The junction had 8 bases not matched to a gene; V was cut back by 4 bases and J by 1 base. The CDR3 sequence: CASSPRSQGSYEQYF. The CDR3, as DNA: TGCGCCAGCAGCCCGCGCTCACAGGGGTCCTACGAGCAGTACTTC.

This clonotype was seen a few times. The CDR3 region has the DNA TGTGCCAGCAGAACTACTAGCGCGGCTTCCTACGAGCAGTACTTC. It is translated as CASRTTSAASYEQYF. The chain is built from TRBV7-2 and TRBJ2-7; 7 bases are shared with TRBD2. Trimming at V came to 6 bases and at J to 1 base, leaving 9 bases not matched to a gene. Germline CDR1 reads SGHTA; CDR2 reads FQGNSA. This CDR3 contains 15 residues.

This clonotype was recorded a few times. The V and J genes are TRBV29-1 and TRBJ1-1; D is unresolved. Germline values: CDR1 SQVTM, CDR2 ANQGSEA. Trimming took off 7 bases at V and 1 base at J, with 10 bases between the two ends. This CDR3 region has 12 residues. The DNA of the CDR3 is TGCAGCGGAGGACGGGAGAACACTGAAGCTTTCTTT. It encodes CSGGRENTEAFF.

This clonotype was found a few times. CDR3 loop: CASSLAQSTDTQYF. The DNA of the CDR3 is TGTGCCAGCAGCTTAGCCCAAAGCACAGATACGCAGTATTTT. This chain uses TRBV7-2 with TRBJ2-3; D call uncertain. Deletions cut 0 bases from V and 0 bases from J, with 4 bases between. CDR3 length: 14 residues. The germline CDR1 and CDR2 sequences are SGHTA and FQGNSA.

This clonotype occurred a few times. This rearrangement joins TRBV28 to TRBJ1-3, with D uncertain. Trimming left V 7 bases short and J 2 bases short, with 18 bases between. Germline values: CDR1 MDHEN, CDR2 SYDVKM. The CDR3 length is 16 residues. As DNA, the CDR3 is TGTGCCAGCACCCGAGGGATATCATCTCCTGGAAACACCATATATTTT. Translation gives CASTRGISSPGNTIYF.

This clonotype showed up many times. V is TRBV28 and J is TRBJ2-1, with D perhaps matching TRBD1 (5 bases). Trimming left V 5 bases short and J 8 bases short, with 22 bases between. CDR1 MDHEN and CDR2 SYDVKM come from the germline V gene. The CDR3 spans 16 residues. The chain's CDR3 is CASSDRGHLQGDEQFF. CDR3 bases: TGTGCCAGCAGTGACCGAGGACACCTCCAAGGGGATGAGCAGTTCTTC. The complete variable domain, with remaining parts taken from reference TRBV28 and TRBJ2-1, reads DVKVTQSSRYLVKRTGEKVFLECVQDMDHENMFWYRQDPGLGLRLIYFSYDVKMKEKGDIPEGYSVSREKKERFSLILESASTNQTSMYLCASSDRGHLQGDEQFFGPGTRLTVL.

Only a few counts were recorded for this clonotype. The J gene is TRBJ1-2, the V gene TRBV7-3; D gene unclear. CDR1 and CDR2 (germline): SGHTA, FQGTGA. CDR3 size: 13 residues. The V and J ends lost 5 bases and 7 bases respectively, with 14 bases between them. CDR3 loop: CASSPGPSAGYTF. The CDR3 DNA reads as TGTGCCAGCAGCCCCGGACCTTCCGCTGGCTACACCTTC. The complete variable domain, with remaining parts taken from reference TRBV7-3 and TRBJ1-2, reads GAGVSQTPSNKVTEKGKYVELRCDPISGHTALYWYRQSLGQGPEFLIYFQGTGAADDSGLPNDRFFAVRPEGSVSTLKIQRTERGDSAVYLCASSPGPSAGYTFGSGTRLTVV.

The rearrangement joins TRBV7-2 to TRBJ2-3; D remains ambiguous. The CDR3 sequence is 14 residues long. V shed 2 bases and J shed 2 bases, with 8 bases lying between them. Looked up from germline, CDR1 is SGHTA and CDR2 is FQGNSA. CDR3 coding DNA: TGTGCCAGCAGCTTATCTAGAATCACAGATACGCAGTATTTT. This translates into CASSLSRITDTQYF. Looking up the rest from reference TRBV7-2 and TRBJ2-3 gives the full variable domain: GAGVSQSPSNKVTEKGKDVELRCDPISGHTALYWYRQSLGQGLEFLIYFQGNSAPDKSGLPSDRFSAERTGGSVSTLTIQRTQQEDSAVYLCASSLSRITDTQYFGPGTRLTVL.

The chain uses TRBV5-4 and TRBJ2-2; perhaps TRBD1 as D (8 bases). CDR3 length equals 15 residues. Per germline, CDR1 SGHNT and CDR2 YYREEE (reference sequence). The V gene lost 6 bases and the J gene lost 5 bases, with 17 bases spanning the gap. CDR3 DNA sequence: TGTGCCAGCAACAGGGGGGGGTTGGGAACCGGGGAGCTGTTTTTT. This gives the protein CASNRGGLGTGELFF.

This chain joins TRBV28 and TRBJ1-4; a possible D gene is TRBD1 (5 bases). The length of the CDR3 is 16 residues. V lost 4 bases, J lost 8 bases, and 20 bases lay in between. CDR1 MDHEN and CDR2 SYDVKM come from the germline V gene. This CDR3 reads CASSSPGGVHREKLFF. CDR3 bases: TGTGCCAGCAGTTCCCCTGGGGGGGTTCATCGGGAAAAACTGTTTTTT.